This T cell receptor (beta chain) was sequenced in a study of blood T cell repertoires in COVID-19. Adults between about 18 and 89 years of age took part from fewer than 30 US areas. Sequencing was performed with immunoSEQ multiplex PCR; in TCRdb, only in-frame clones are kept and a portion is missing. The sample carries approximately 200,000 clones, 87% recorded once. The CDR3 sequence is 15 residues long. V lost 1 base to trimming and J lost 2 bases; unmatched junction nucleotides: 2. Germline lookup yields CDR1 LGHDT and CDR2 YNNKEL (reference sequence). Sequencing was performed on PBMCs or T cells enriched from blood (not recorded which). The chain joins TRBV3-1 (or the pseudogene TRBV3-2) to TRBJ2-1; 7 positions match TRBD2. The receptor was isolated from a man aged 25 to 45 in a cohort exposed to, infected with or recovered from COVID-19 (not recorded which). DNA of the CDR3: TGTGCCAGCAGCCAAGGCGGGAGCGCCTACAATGAGCAGTTCTTC. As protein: CASSQGGSAYNEQFF.